One and the same sample provided the 13 T cell receptor beta chains below, sequenced in a study of cytomegalovirus exposure and HLA in healthy donors. The PCR employed 60 Vbeta primers together with 13 Jbeta primers. TCRdb keeps only in-frame clones here, not all; method: immunoSEQ multiplex PCR. The sample has 200,000 or so clones, about 89% seen once. Sequencing was performed on PBMCs. All receptors come from a man aged 25 to 40 in good health and CMV-seronegative.

V and J are TRBV5-1 and TRBJ1-1, with D possibly matching TRBD1 (5 bases). The CDR3 is 14 amino acids. Looked up from germline, CDR1 is SGHRS and CDR2 is YFSETQ. With 4 bases removed from V and 1 base from J, the gap between germline ends came to 11 bases. For the CDR3, the DNA is TGCGCCAGCAGCGCCCAGACAGCGAACACTGAAGCTTTCTTT. Translated: CASSAQTANTEAFF.

This sequence joins TRBV5-1 and TRBJ2-3; 7 nucleotides line up with TRBD2. Germline-derived CDR1 and CDR2 are SGHRS and YFSETQ. The ends lost 1 base at V and 4 bases at J; junction bases unmatched: 6. The CDR3 runs to 15 residues. CDR3 coding DNA: TGCGCCAGCAGCTTGCGCGGGGGAATCGCAGATACGCAGTATTTT. Its translation: CASSLRGGIADTQYF.

This chain uses TRBV19 with TRBJ2-5, with TRBD2 matching over 7 bases. CDR3 length: 17 amino acids. Germline values: CDR1 LNHDA, CDR2 SQIVND (reference sequence). Trimming removed 6 bases from V and 4 bases from J; junction bases left unmatched: 17. The CDR3 loop is CASRAGGISVLGETQYF. The CDR3 bases are TGTGCCAGTAGGGCCGGGGGGATCAGCGTCTTAGGAGAGACCCAGTACTTC.

V usage is TRBV30 and J usage is TRBJ2-2; D not certain. The CDR3 spans 17 residues. Germline CDR1 reads GTSNPN; CDR2 reads SVGIG (reference sequence). V was pared by 0 bases and J by 0 bases, with 14 bases between. The CDR3 reads CAWSVGRVGTNTGELFF. In nucleotides, the CDR3 is TGTGCCTGGAGTGTAGGTCGGGTAGGCACGAACACCGGGGAGCTGTTTTTT.

V and J are TRBV5-1 and TRBJ1-1; no definite D call. Trimming stripped 0 bases from V and 3 bases from J, with 6 bases between. CDR3 size: 13 residues. CDR1 is SGHRS, CDR2 YFSETQ, per germline. CDR3 bases: TGCGCCAGCAGCTTGGGCGCTGACACTGAAGCTTTCTTT. Protein product: CASSLGADTEAFF.

The V gene is TRBV28, the J gene TRBJ2-3, with D perhaps matching TRBD2 (5 bases). Germline values: CDR1 MDHEN, CDR2 SYDVKM. Trimming pared 6 bases from V and 2 bases from J, leaving 6 bases between. This CDR3 contains 12 residues. CDR3 protein: CASRTNTDTQYF. CDR3 DNA sequence: TGTGCCAGCAGGACTAACACAGATACGCAGTATTTT.

V usage is TRBV2 and J usage is TRBJ2-2; D ambiguous. CDR1 and CDR2 from the germline V gene are SNHLY and FYNNEI. V was shortened by 1 base and J by 5 bases, with 5 bases between the two germline ends. The CDR3 covers 13 residues. This chain's CDR3 is CASSEERTGELFF. CDR3 coding DNA: TGTGCCAGCAGTGAAGAGCGTACCGGGGAGCTGTTTTTT. The whole variable domain, remainder taken from reference TRBV2 and TRBJ2-2, is EPEVTQTPSHQVTQMGQEVILRCVPISNHLYFYWYRQILGQKVEFLVSFYNNEISEKSEIFDDQFSVERPDGSNFTLKIRSTKLEDSAMYFCASSEERTGELFFGEGSRLTVL.

This sequence joins TRBV18 and TRBJ1-1; 10 bases are shared with TRBD1. J was trimmed by 6 bases and V by 6 bases; bases with no gene match: 7. The CDR3 totals 14 residues. From germline, CDR1 is KGHSH and CDR2 LQKENI. The CDR3 DNA reads as TGTGCCAGCTCCCGAGACAGGGGGCACTCTGAAGCTTTCTTT. It specifies CASSRDRGHSEAFF.

The J gene is TRBJ2-1, the V gene TRBV5-1; weak D call: TRBD2 (6 bases). Germline V gene lookup returns CDR1 SGHRS and CDR2 YFSETQ. This CDR3 comprises 17 residues. The V and J ends lost 0 bases and 2 bases respectively, with 15 bases between them. The CDR3 region has the DNA TGCGCCAGCAGCTTGGGCTTGGGGGGAGTGACCTACAATGAGCAGTTCTTC. Amino acids: CASSLGLGGVTYNEQFF.

The chain recombines TRBV29-1 with TRBJ2-2; 8 bases line up with TRBD1. Germline-derived CDR1 and CDR2 are SQVTM and ANQGSEA. V gave up 6 bases and J gave up 7 bases; unmatched junction bases: 10. CDR3 size: 14 residues. CDR3 sequence reads: CSVEQDRGSGELFF. CDR3 nucleotide sequence: TGCAGCGTCGAACAAGACAGGGGCAGCGGGGAGCTGTTTTTT.

This clone was counted a single time. Mismatch with germline at one junction end may stem from a read error. The chain has TRBV7-9 and TRBJ1-2; D not resolved. CDR3 size: 17 residues. CDR1 SEHNR and CDR2 FQNEAQ come from the germline V gene (reference sequence). CDR3 sequence reads: CSSSLEATYGRLYGYTF. For the CDR3, the DNA is TGTTCCAGCAGCTTGGAGGCTACCTACGGACGTCTTTATGGCTACACCTTC.

This clone was seen a single time. The chain links TRBV29-1 to TRBJ2-7; the match to TRBD2 covers 8 bases. The trim removed 0 bases at V and 2 bases at J, leaving 3 bases unmatched. This CDR3 is built from 14 residues. Germline V gene sequence: CDR1 SQVTM, CDR2 ANQGSEA. The CDR3 DNA sequence: TGCAGCGTTGAAGAACTAGCGGAGCCCTACGAGCAGTACTTC. Encoded protein: CSVEELAEPYEQYF.

This chain connects TRBV6-5 to TRBJ1-5; 9 nucleotides align to TRBD1. J was trimmed by 4 bases and V by 6 bases; bases with no gene match: 7. Looked up from germline, CDR1 is MNHEY and CDR2 is SVGAGI. The CDR3 length is 15 residues. CDR3 residues: CASRPTGTGNQPQHF. CDR3 in DNA: TGTGCCAGCAGACCTACCGGGACAGGGAATCAGCCCCAGCATTTT.